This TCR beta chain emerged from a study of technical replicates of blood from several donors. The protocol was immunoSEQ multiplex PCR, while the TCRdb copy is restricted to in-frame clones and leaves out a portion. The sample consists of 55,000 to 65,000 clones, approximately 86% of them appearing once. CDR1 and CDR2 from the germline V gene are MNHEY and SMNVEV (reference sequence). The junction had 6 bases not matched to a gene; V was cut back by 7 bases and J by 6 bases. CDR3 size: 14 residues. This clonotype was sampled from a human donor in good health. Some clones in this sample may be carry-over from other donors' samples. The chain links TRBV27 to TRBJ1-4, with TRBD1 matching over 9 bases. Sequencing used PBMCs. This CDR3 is CASTKGDRDEKLFF. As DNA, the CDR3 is TGTGCCAGCACCAAGGGGGACAGGGATGAAAAACTGTTTTTT. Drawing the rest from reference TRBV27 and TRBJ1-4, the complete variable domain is EAQVTQNPRYLITVTGKKLTVTCSQNMNHEYMSWYRQDPGLGLRQIYYSMNVEVTDKGDVPEGYKVSRKEKRNFPLILESPSPNQTSLYFCASTKGDRDEKLFFGSGTQLSVL.